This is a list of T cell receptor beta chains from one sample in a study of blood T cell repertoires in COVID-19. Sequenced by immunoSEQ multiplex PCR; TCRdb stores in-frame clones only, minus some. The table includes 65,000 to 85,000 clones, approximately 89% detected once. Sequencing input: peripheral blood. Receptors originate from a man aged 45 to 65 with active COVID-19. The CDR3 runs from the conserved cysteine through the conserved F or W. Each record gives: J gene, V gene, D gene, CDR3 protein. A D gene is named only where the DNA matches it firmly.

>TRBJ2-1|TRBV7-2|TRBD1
CASRTPTGGSYNEQFF
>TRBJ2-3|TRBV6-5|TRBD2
CASCLGAGEADTQYF
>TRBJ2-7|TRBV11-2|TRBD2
CASSSRAGTYEQYF
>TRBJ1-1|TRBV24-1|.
CASPRGDEAFF
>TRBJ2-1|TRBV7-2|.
CASSLSQFYNEQFF
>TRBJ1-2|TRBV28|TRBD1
CASSLVGQVHGYTF
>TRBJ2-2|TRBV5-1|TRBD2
CASSKQAGGNTGELFF
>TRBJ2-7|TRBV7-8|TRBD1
CASSYGTGGEQYF
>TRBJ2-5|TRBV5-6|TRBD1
CASSSALTGGMETQYF
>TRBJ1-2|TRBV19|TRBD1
CASSIMDRVRLYPYGYTF
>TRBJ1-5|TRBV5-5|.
CASTPVYGVLGNQPQHF
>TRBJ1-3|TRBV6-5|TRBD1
CASRYLTGTIYF
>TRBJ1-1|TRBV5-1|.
CASGLPQGTEAFF
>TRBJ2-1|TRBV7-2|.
CASSFTGTPVNEQFF
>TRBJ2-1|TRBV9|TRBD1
CASSAGTGYREQFF
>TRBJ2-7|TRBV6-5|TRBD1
CASRGQGDYEQYF
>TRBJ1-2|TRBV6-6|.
CASSYDLGYTF
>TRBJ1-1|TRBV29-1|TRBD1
CSVARQGSEAFF
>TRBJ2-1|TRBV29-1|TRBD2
CSVRALGGGAKNEQFF
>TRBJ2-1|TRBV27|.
CASLPRRGGYYNEQFF
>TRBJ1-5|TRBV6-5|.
CASRETNLQPQHF
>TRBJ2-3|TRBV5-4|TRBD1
CASGDRGDTDTQYF
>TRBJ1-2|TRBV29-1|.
CSVEAPGVDYGYTF